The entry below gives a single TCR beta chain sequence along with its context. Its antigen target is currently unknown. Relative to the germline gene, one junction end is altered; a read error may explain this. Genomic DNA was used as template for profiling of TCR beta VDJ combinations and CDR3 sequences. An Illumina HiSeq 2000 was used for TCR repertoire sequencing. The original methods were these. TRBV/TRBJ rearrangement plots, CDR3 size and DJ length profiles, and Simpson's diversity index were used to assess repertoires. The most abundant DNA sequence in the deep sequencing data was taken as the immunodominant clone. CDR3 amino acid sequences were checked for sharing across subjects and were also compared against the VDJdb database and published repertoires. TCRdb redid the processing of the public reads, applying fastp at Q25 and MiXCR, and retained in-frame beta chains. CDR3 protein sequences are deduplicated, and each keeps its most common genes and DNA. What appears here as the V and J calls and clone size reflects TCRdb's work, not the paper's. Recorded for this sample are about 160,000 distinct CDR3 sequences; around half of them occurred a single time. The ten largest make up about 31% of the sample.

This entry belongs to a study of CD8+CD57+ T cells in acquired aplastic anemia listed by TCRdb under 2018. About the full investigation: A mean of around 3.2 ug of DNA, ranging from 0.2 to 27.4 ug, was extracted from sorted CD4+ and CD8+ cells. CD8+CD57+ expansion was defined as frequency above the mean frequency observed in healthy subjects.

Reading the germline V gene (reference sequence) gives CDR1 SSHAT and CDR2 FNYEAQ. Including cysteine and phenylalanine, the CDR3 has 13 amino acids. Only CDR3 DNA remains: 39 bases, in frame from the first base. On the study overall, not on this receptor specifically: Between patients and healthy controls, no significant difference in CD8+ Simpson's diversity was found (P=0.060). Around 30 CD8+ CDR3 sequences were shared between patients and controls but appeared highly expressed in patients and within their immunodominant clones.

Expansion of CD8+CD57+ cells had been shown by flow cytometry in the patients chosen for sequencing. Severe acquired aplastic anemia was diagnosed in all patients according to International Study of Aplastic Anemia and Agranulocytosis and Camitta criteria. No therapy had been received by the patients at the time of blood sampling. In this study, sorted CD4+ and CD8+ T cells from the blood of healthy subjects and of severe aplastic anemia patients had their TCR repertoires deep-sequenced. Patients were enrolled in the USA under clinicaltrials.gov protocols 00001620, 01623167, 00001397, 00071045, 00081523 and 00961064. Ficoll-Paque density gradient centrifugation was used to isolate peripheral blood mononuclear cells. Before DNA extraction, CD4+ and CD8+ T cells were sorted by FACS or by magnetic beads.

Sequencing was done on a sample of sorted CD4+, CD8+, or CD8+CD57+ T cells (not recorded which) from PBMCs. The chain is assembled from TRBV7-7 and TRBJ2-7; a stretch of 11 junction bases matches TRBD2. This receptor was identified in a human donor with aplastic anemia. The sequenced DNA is TGTGCTAGCAGCTTAGCGGGAGGGAAGGAGCAGTACTTC. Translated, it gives CASSLAGGKEQYF.